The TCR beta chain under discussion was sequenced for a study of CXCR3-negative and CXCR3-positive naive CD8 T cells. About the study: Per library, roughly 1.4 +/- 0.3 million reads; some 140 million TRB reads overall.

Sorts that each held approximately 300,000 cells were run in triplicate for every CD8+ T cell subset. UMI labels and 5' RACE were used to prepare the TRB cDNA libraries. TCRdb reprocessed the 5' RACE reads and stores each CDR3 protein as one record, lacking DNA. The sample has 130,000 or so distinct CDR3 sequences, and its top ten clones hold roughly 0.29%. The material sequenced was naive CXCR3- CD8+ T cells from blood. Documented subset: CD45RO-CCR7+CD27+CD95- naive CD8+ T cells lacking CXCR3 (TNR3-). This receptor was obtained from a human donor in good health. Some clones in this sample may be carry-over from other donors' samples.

This CDR3 is CASSLGTDTEAFF. The chain joins TRBV5-5 to TRBJ1-1. The germline V gene encodes CDR1 SGHKS and CDR2 YYEKEE (reference sequence). This CDR3 contains 13 residues. Full variable domain (missing parts from reference TRBV5-5 and TRBJ1-1): DAGVTQSPTHLIKTRGQQVTLRCSPISGHKSVSWYQQVLGQGPQFIFQYYEKEERGRGNFPDRFSARQFPNYSSELNVNALLLGDSALYLCASSLGTDTEAFFGQGTRLTVV.